Listed here are 21 T cell receptor beta chains from one sample, sequenced in a study of cytomegalovirus exposure and HLA in healthy donors. The primer mix had 60 Vbeta and 13 Jbeta primers. Method: immunoSEQ multiplex PCR; TCRdb's copy keeps in-frame clones and lacks some. Of approximately 170,000 clones listed, 85% were seen once; the top ten hold 1%. Sample: PBMCs. All receptors come from a boy between 2 and 10 years old in good health and CMV-seronegative.

This clone was detected once. The V and J genes are TRBV5-1 and TRBJ2-7; D possibly corresponds to TRBD1 (6 bases). This CDR3 has 15 residues. V was cut by 3 bases and J by 0 bases, with 13 bases left in between. Germline lookup yields CDR1 SGHRS and CDR2 YFSETQ. This CDR3 is CASSYRQASSYEQYF. In DNA, the CDR3 is TGCGCCAGCAGCTACAGACAGGCAAGCTCCTACGAGCAGTACTTC.

The sample holds one count of this clone. This chain connects TRBV5-1 to TRBJ1-1; perhaps TRBD1 as D (5 bases). The CDR3 consists of 14 residues. Trimming took off 3 bases at V and 0 bases at J, with 9 bases between the two ends. Germline CDR1 reads SGHRS; CDR2 reads YFSETQ. CDR3 amino acids: CASSWGELNTEAFF. CDR3 nucleotide sequence: TGCGCCAGCAGCTGGGGGGAGCTGAACACTGAAGCTTTCTTT.

This clone was counted a single time. The sample holds other DNA sequences that translate to the same CDR3. The chain recombines TRBV28 with TRBJ2-1; D perhaps matches TRBD2 (6 bases). Germline CDR1 and CDR2: MDHEN and SYDVKM. The V and J ends lost 2 bases and 4 bases respectively, with 6 bases between them. This CDR3 spans 13 amino acids. The CDR3 sequence is CASSLAGYNEQFF. The DNA of the CDR3 is TGTGCCAGCAGTTTAGCGGGGTACAATGAGCAGTTCTTC.

This clone was seen a single time. V and J are TRBV5-1 and TRBJ2-6; 9 nucleotides match TRBD2. J gave up 0 bases and V 3 bases, and 7 bases lay outside the gene matches. This CDR3 has 18 residues. Germline assignment: CDR1 SGHRS and CDR2 YFSETQ. The CDR3, as DNA: TGCGCCAGCAGCTCTAGCGGGACAGTCTTCTCTGGGGCCAACGTCCTGACTTTC. This translates into CASSSSGTVFSGANVLTF.

This chain uses TRBV6-6 with TRBJ1-3; D gene uncertain. This CDR3 comprises 12 residues. Germline CDR1 MNHNY, CDR2 SVGAGI (reference sequence). Trimming removed 7 bases from V and 0 bases from J, with 4 bases in between. The CDR3 loop is CASTFSGNTIYF. The DNA for the CDR3 is TGTGCCAGCACCTTCTCTGGAAACACCATATATTTT.

This clone was counted a few times. This chain uses TRBV6-5 with TRBJ1-1; 7 bases line up with TRBD1. This CDR3 region has 15 residues. J gave up 1 base and V 1 base, and 3 bases lay outside the gene matches. Germline CDR1 MNHEY, CDR2 SVGAGI. For the CDR3, the DNA is TGTGCCAGCAGTTACTTCGCAGGGGGGAACACTGAAGCTTTCTTT. Translated: CASSYFAGGNTEAFF.

The chain carries TRBV28 and TRBJ1-2; the D is unclear. Germline CDR1 reads MDHEN; CDR2 reads SYDVKM. V was trimmed by 2 bases and J by 11 bases, leaving 21 bases between them. The CDR3 spans 15 residues. In nucleotides, the CDR3 is TGTGCCAGCAGTTTAAGTGATGTGGGCGTCCAGAGTTACACCTTC. The encoded protein is CASSLSDVGVQSYTF.

V and J are TRBV11-3 and TRBJ2-2; TRBD1 matches at 8 bases. The V gene's germline CDR1 is SGHNT and CDR2 YENEEA. J was trimmed by 3 bases and V by 5 bases; bases with no gene match: 5. This CDR3 comprises 15 residues. CDR3 in DNA: TGTGCCAGCAGCGCCAGGGGGCCGGACACCGGGGAGCTGTTTTTT. Its protein is CASSARGPDTGELFF.

J is TRBJ1-2 and V is TRBV2; 11 bases are shared with TRBD1. Losses at the gene ends were 2 bases for V and 2 bases for J; bases not matched to a gene: 4. Germline assignment: CDR1 SNHLY and CDR2 FYNNEI. The CDR3 is made up of 16 amino acids. The DNA for the CDR3 is TGTGCCAGCAGTGAATTGAGGACAGGGGGCAACTATGGCTACACCTTC. It codes for CASSELRTGGNYGYTF.

This chain joins TRBV28 and TRBJ2-1; 12 positions agree with TRBD2. V shed 7 bases, J shed 9 bases, and the junction held 10 bases outside the gene matches. Germline V gene sequence: CDR1 MDHEN, CDR2 SYDVKM. This CDR3 contains 15 residues. CDR3 protein: CASITGLAGTSEQFF. DNA for the CDR3: TGTGCCAGCATCACGGGACTAGCGGGTACAAGTGAGCAGTTCTTC.

Only one count was recorded for this clone. V and J are TRBV28 and TRBJ1-4; D is ambiguous. The CDR3 consists of 12 residues. Germline V gene lookup returns CDR1 MDHEN and CDR2 SYDVKM. Between the trimmed V and J ends, which lost 4 bases and 14 bases, there was a span of 14 bases. CDR3 bases: TGTGCCAGCAGTTCTCTGATTGGAGTGCTGTTTTTT. Its translation: CASSSLIGVLFF.

The DNA for the CDR3 is TGTGCCAGTAGTATAGAACGGGGGGCCAGGAGGACCCAGTACTTC. This codes for CASSIERGARRTQYF. The V gene is TRBV19, the J gene TRBJ2-5; tentatively, D is TRBD2 (7 bases). Trimming took off 0 bases at V and 7 bases at J, with 15 bases between the two ends. CDR1 LNHDA and CDR2 SQIVND come from the germline V gene (reference sequence). The CDR3 sequence is 15 residues long.

The V call is TRBV2, the J call TRBJ1-1, with 9 positions matching TRBD1. This CDR3 is built from 14 residues. J was trimmed by 4 bases and V by 7 bases; bases with no gene match: 7. Germline CDR1 reads SNHLY; CDR2 reads FYNNEI. CDR3: CASTGDRAFTEAFF. The CDR3 nucleotides read TGTGCCAGCACCGGGGACAGGGCGTTCACTGAAGCTTTCTTT.

The genes are TRBV28 and TRBJ1-1; D not certain. The germline V gene encodes CDR1 MDHEN and CDR2 SYDVKM. Trimming stripped 3 bases from V and 0 bases from J, with 20 bases between. The CDR3 has 18 residues. CDR3 sequence: CASSFWPGEGTMNTEAFF. The DNA for the CDR3 is TGTGCCAGCAGTTTTTGGCCGGGAGAGGGCACAATGAACACTGAAGCTTTCTTT.

This chain links TRBV10-3 with TRBJ1-2, with 9 bases aligning to TRBD1. This CDR3 is built from 15 residues. Germline V CDR1 and CDR2: ENHRY, SYGVKD. V gave up 3 bases and J gave up 6 bases; unmatched junction bases: 8. CDR3 sequence: CAISDSGTGKDGYTF. The CDR3, as DNA: TGTGCCATCAGTGACTCCGGGACAGGGAAAGATGGCTACACCTTC.

CDR3 nucleotides: TGTGCCAGCAGCTTGTACCAGGGCAAAGGGGAGACCCAGTACTTC. Encoded protein: CASSLYQGKGETQYF. The chain has TRBV5-6 and TRBJ2-5, with D maybe TRBD1 (5 bases). V shed 1 base and J shed 5 bases, with 15 bases lying between them. In germline, CDR1 is SGHDT, CDR2 YYEEEE. The CDR3 has 15 residues.

V usage is TRBV6-1 and J usage is TRBJ1-2; D is undetermined. Trimming removed 10 bases at V and 4 bases at J, with 19 bases between. The V gene's germline CDR1 is MNHNS and CDR2 SASEGT. CDR3 length equals 14 residues. CDR3 nucleotides: TGTGCCACCCCTTTGGAGGCAGGTCTCTATGGCTACACCTTC. The encoded protein is CATPLEAGLYGYTF.

This chain uses TRBV29-1 with TRBJ2-7; D is perhaps TRBD2 (6 bases). Germline V gene sequence: CDR1 SQVTM, CDR2 ANQGSEA. Trimming took off 1 base at V and 0 bases at J, with 13 bases between the two ends. This CDR3 is 15 amino acids long. The CDR3 DNA sequence: TGCAGCGTTGAAGTGACCAAGCGGGTCTCCTACGAGCAGTACTTC. Its protein product is CSVEVTKRVSYEQYF.

This chain uses TRBV28 with TRBJ1-2; 8 nucleotides align to TRBD1. This CDR3 has 22 amino acids. Germline V gives CDR1 MDHEN, CDR2 SYDVKM. Germline trimming cut 1 base from V and 4 bases from J; bases unmatched to any gene: 26. CDR3 sequence reads: CASSLSFSPLTWPGGHGYGYTF. The CDR3 bases are TGTGCCAGCAGTTTATCCTTCTCACCCCTTACGTGGCCAGGGGGCCACGGCTATGGCTACACCTTC.

The J gene is TRBJ2-3, the V gene TRBV18; 7 bases are a match to TRBD1. After removal of 5 bases from V and 3 bases from J, the junction contained 8 bases not matched to a gene. The V gene's germline CDR1 is KGHSH and CDR2 LQKENI. This CDR3 contains 15 residues. The CDR3 nucleotides are TGTGCCAGCTCATTCTCAGGGGGACAGACAGATACGCAGTATTTT. Protein sequence: CASSFSGGQTDTQYF.

The V and J genes are TRBV6-6 and TRBJ1-1; D may be TRBD1 (6 bases). V was pared by 2 bases and J by 5 bases, with 18 bases between. Germline CDR1 MNHNY, CDR2 SVGAGI (reference sequence). The CDR3 sequence is 16 residues long. The CDR3, as DNA: TGTGCCAGCAGTTACCGAAGGGGGGGCGAGTGGACTGAAGCTTTCTTT. It specifies CASSYRRGGEWTEAFF.